The 9 T cell receptor beta chains presented below share a single source sample, sequenced in a study of blood T cell repertoires in COVID-19. Sequencing was performed with immunoSEQ multiplex PCR; in TCRdb, only in-frame clones are kept and a portion is missing. The table has fewer than 400,000 clones, over 70% seen once. Material for sequencing was PBMCs or T cells enriched from blood (not recorded which). The receptor set was obtained from a man aged 30-40 years who had recovered from COVID-19.

The chain is built from TRBV21-1 and TRBJ2-1; TRBD2 is the table's D call, not checked against the DNA. TRBV21-1 constitutes a pseudogene. The CDR3 extends over 18 amino acids. CDR3 nucleotide sequence: TGTGCCAGCAGCAAAGGAAATCCTTCAGCGGGGGGTTACAATGAGCAGTTCTTC. Amino acid sequence: CASSKGNPSAGGYNEQFF.

The chain recombines TRBV28 with TRBJ1-2; no clear D gene. CDR1 MDHEN and CDR2 SYDVKM come from the germline V gene. The CDR3 spans 14 residues. Trimming pared 6 bases from V and 1 base from J, leaving 12 bases between. The CDR3 region has the DNA TGTGCCAGCAGAGAAGAGGGAAGTAACTATGGCTACACCTTC. This codes for CASREEGSNYGYTF.

The V and J genes are TRBV5-1 and TRBJ2-6; 10 positions match TRBD1. CDR3 length: 18 amino acids. Germline trimming cut 2 bases from V and 1 base from J; bases unmatched to any gene: 6. Looked up from germline, CDR1 is SGHRS and CDR2 is YFSETQ. The DNA for the CDR3 is TGCGCCAGCAGCTTTCGGGACAGGGGAGGTTCTGGGGCCAACGTCCTGACTTTC. Amino acids: CASSFRDRGGSGANVLTF.

The chain uses TRBV10-3 and TRBJ2-7, with a tentative D call TRBD2 (5 bases). The ends were cut back, 6 bases at V and 7 bases at J, with 19 bases in the middle. This CDR3 spans 14 amino acids. CDR1 is ENHRY and CDR2 is SYGVKD in the germline V gene. The chain's CDR3 is CAIRSGTGVEEQYF. Here the CDR3 DNA reads TGTGCCATCAGGTCGGGTACCGGGGTAGAGGAGCAGTACTTC.

The gene calls are TRBV13 and TRBJ1-4, with D maybe TRBD1 (5 bases). This CDR3 comprises 18 residues. In germline, CDR1 is PRHDT, CDR2 FYEKMQ (reference sequence). Trimming cost V 4 bases and J 3 bases, with 21 bases left between them. The CDR3 DNA reads as TGTGCCAGCAGCTCCAGCCAGGACAAATACTCACCTAATGAAAAACTGTTTTTT. Protein: CASSSSQDKYSPNEKLFF.

The J gene is TRBJ2-7, the V gene TRBV3-1 (or the pseudogene TRBV3-2); maybe TRBD1 (5 bases). Trimming shortened V by 4 bases and J by 3 bases, and 13 bases separated the two germline ends. The CDR3 contains 14 residues. In germline, CDR1 is LGHDT, CDR2 YNNKEL (reference sequence). DNA for the CDR3: TGTGCCAGCAGCCCCCAGGGATATATCTACGAGCAGTACTTC. As protein: CASSPQGYIYEQYF.

The rearrangement links TRBV2 to TRBJ2-1; no clear D. The CDR3 has 12 amino acids. V lost 7 bases, J lost 3 bases, and 7 bases lay in between. Germline lookup yields CDR1 SNHLY and CDR2 FYNNEI. The CDR3 DNA reads as TGTGCCAGCATGGCTGTCTACAATGAGCAGTTCTTC. Residues: CASMAVYNEQFF.

This chain connects TRBV7-6 to TRBJ2-5, with 7 nucleotides matching TRBD2. V trimming: 5 bases; J trimming: 5 bases; junction bases outside the gene matches: 11. CDR3 length: 15 residues. Germline V gives CDR1 SGHVS, CDR2 FNYEAQ. The CDR3 region is CASSPLGLGMETQYF. The CDR3 DNA reads as TGTGCCAGCAGCCCACTAGGACTAGGGATGGAGACCCAGTACTTC. The variable domain in full, completed from reference TRBV7-6 and TRBJ2-5, reads GAGVSQSPRYKVTKRGQDVALRCDPISGHVSLYWYRQALGQGPEFLTYFNYEAQQDKSGLPNDRFSAERPEGSISTLTIQRTEQRDSAMYRCASSPLGLGMETQYFGPGTRLLVL.

The V gene is TRBV29-1, the J gene TRBJ1-4; possible D gene TRBD1, 5 bases. CDR1 and CDR2 from the germline V gene are SQVTM and ANQGSEA. Trimming took 4 bases from V and 7 from J, leaving 13 bases between them. The length of the CDR3 is 13 residues. The CDR3 is CSVGGTRGEKLFF. The CDR3 DNA sequence: TGCAGCGTTGGGGGCACCCGAGGTGAAAAACTGTTTTTT.